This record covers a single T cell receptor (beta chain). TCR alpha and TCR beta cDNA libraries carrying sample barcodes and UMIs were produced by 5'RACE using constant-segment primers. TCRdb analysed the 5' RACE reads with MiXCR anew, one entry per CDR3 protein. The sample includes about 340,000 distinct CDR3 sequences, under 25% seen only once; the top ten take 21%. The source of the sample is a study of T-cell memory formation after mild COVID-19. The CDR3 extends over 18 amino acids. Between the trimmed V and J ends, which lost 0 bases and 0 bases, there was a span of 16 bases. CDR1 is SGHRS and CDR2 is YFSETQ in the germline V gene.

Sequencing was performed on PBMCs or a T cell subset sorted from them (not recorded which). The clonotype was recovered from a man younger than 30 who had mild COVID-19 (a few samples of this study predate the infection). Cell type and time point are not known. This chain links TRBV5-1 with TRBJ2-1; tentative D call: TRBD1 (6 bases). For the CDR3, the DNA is TGCGCCAGCAGCTTGGGTGGGGGCCCGCTGAGCTCCTACAATGAGCAGTTCTTC. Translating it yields CASSLGGGPLSSYNEQFF.